This TCR beta chain originates from a study of neurological immune-mediated disorders. Whole-study results and caveats: Grouping of repertoires by phylogeny put those of 18 of 34 multiple sclerosis patients into a single related-CDR3 cluster, a possible signature. Falling below healthy controls, multiple sclerosis showed the least TCR clonal expansion, while HTLV-1-associated myelopathy showed the most.

As for time point: longitudinal time-point 2. Stored at -80 C, 2 million PBMCs were the source of the unsorted libraries. The CDR3 contains 15 residues. V lost 6 bases, J lost 4 bases, and 6 bases stayed unmatched. The cDNA was generated through 5'RACE incorporating 10-nucleotide random UMIs. TCRdb ran MiXCR on the 5' RACE reads and lists one entry per CDR3 protein. This table has about 80,000 distinct CDR3 sequences, 5.8% appearing once. There are many counts of this clonotype. The antigen is unknown. The rearrangement links TRBV12-3 or TRBV12-4 to TRBJ2-2, with 9 bases lining up with TRBD1. The material sequenced was PBMCs. The receptor comes from a woman in her fifties or sixties with multiple sclerosis. The CDR3 sequence is CASSRGQGRTGELFF. The CDR3 bases are TGTGCCAGCAGCCGCGGACAGGGGCGCACCGGGGAGCTGTTTTTT.